This TCR beta chain was found in a study of persistence of HIV-infected CD4 T cells. Trimming at V came to 4 bases and at J to 8 bases, leaving 11 bases not matched to a gene. The V gene's germline CDR1 is MDHEN and CDR2 SYDVKM. CDR3 length: 15 amino acids. A note on this clone: Its antigen is not identified.

Overlapping HIV-1 Gag 15-mer peptides at 0.8 to 1 ug per peptide per mL were used. CD40L-negative CD69-negative CD45RO-high memory CD4+ T cells were sorted as populations depleted of antigen-responding cells. Sequencing used immunoSEQ version 4 in survey mode. This table comes from immunoSEQ multiplex PCR, and its TCRdb copy is limited to in-frame clones, with some not included. The data show about 64,000 clones, over 60% seen once. The genes are TRBV28 and TRBJ2-1; 7 positions match TRBD1. Sequences were derived from CD4+ T cells sorted from PBMCs after roughly 18-hour stimulation, sampled from a patient who received antiretroviral therapy. The TCR was taken from an adult man with HIV who was CMV-seropositive. As DNA, the CDR3 is TGTGCCAGCAGTTCGCCGGGACAGAACGAATATGAGCAGTTCTTC. The encoded protein is CASSSPGQNEYEQFF. Full variable domain (remainder filled in from reference TRBV28 and TRBJ2-1): DVKVTQSSRYLVKRTGEKVFLECVQDMDHENMFWYRQDPGLGLRLIYFSYDVKMKEKGDIPEGYSVSREKKERFSLILESASTNQTSMYLCASSSPGQNEYEQFFGPGTRLTVL.